These 32 T cell receptor beta chains share one sample of origin, sequenced in a study of shared clonotypes between healthy human individuals. CD8 cells regarded as naive lacked CD45RO, were positively chosen for CCR7, and omitted terminally differentiated effector memory CD45RA+ cells. The data were produced by immunoSEQ multiplex PCR, yet TCRdb's version contains in-frame clones alone and is incomplete. The data hold 2 million to 2.5 million clones, with just under 95% observed a single time. The sequenced sample was naive CD8+ T cells sorted from blood. The receptor set was obtained from a young man in good health.

The rearrangement links TRBV6-6 to TRBJ2-3; 12 bases fit TRBD2. The CDR3 is 15 residues long. V gave up 5 bases and J gave up 5 bases; unmatched junction bases: 5. CDR1 is MNHNY, CDR2 SVGAGI, per germline (reference sequence). CDR3 sequence (DNA): TGTGCCAGCAGTCTAGCGGGAGGGCTTGGAGATACGCAGTATTTT. This sequence encodes CASSLAGGLGDTQYF.

The chain carries TRBV28 and TRBJ1-5; D is unclear. CDR1 is MDHEN and CDR2 is SYDVKM in the germline V gene. Trimming shortened V by 5 bases and J by 11 bases, and 10 bases separated the two germline ends. There are 11 residues in the CDR3. The DNA for the CDR3 is TGTGCCAGCAGTCCCGAGGGAGCCCAGCATTTT. Residues: CASSPEGAQHF.

This clone was counted between two and nine times. Within the sample, other DNA sequences also encode this same CDR3. The rearrangement uses TRBV5-4 and TRBJ1-2, with a possible D match to TRBD1 (5 bases). V was cut by 2 bases and J by 1 base, with 9 bases left in between. Germline-derived CDR1 and CDR2 are SGHNT and YYREEE (reference sequence). The CDR3 sequence is 14 residues long. CDR3 in DNA: TGTGCCAGCAGCTTCGGACAAGGTAACTATGGCTACACCTTC. Protein sequence: CASSFGQGNYGYTF.

The rearrangement joins TRBV6-6 to TRBJ2-7, with D tentatively TRBD2 (5 bases). This CDR3 is 12 amino acids long. V was trimmed by 2 bases and J by 7 bases, leaving 9 bases between them. Germline loops: CDR1 MNHNY, CDR2 SVGAGI (reference sequence). The CDR3 DNA reads as TGTGCCAGCAGTTACAGCCGGGAAGAGCAGTACTTC. Residues: CASSYSREEQYF.

CDR3 nucleotides: TGTGCCAGCTGGGATACAAGCGGGGGGGCCGAAAATGAGCAGTTCTTC. This translates into CASWDTSGGAENEQFF. The chain combines TRBV7-9 with TRBJ2-1, with 10 bases aligning to TRBD2. Germline loops: CDR1 SEHNR, CDR2 FQNEAQ (reference sequence). The CDR3 loop spans 16 amino acids. V shed 8 bases and J 7 bases; nucleotides not matched to a gene: 14.

This sequence joins TRBV11-2 and TRBJ1-5, with 9 nucleotides matching TRBD1. This CDR3 is built from 17 residues. Germline V gene sequence: CDR1 SGHAT, CDR2 FQNNGV. V shed 4 bases and J 0 bases; nucleotides not matched to a gene: 7. CDR3 nucleotides: TGTGCCAGCAGCTCTACAGGGGGCCCGTATAGCAATCAGCCCCAGCATTTT. Its translation is CASSSTGGPYSNQPQHF.

A single count supports this clone. The V call is TRBV27, the J call TRBJ2-2; TRBD2 matches at 15 bases. In germline, CDR1 is MNHEY, CDR2 SMNVEV (reference sequence). Trimming cost V 4 bases and J 2 bases; bases outside gene matches: 5. CDR3 length: 18 amino acids. CDR3 sequence: CASSSRTSGGVNTGELFF. The DNA for the CDR3 is TGTGCCAGCAGTTCCCGGACTAGCGGGGGGGTTAACACCGGGGAGCTGTTTTTT.

V gene TRBV4-1 combines with J gene TRBJ1-2; no clear D gene. V was shortened by 5 bases and J by 4 bases, with 14 bases between the two germline ends. The germline V gene has CDR1 MGHRA and CDR2 YSYEKL. This CDR3 comprises 14 residues. This CDR3 is CASSEHLSTYGYTF. Written as DNA, the CDR3 is TGCGCCAGCAGCGAACATTTGAGCACCTATGGCTACACCTTC.

V and J are TRBV6-6 and TRBJ2-7; the D gene is possibly TRBD2 (6 bases). Per germline, CDR1 MNHNY and CDR2 SVGAGI (reference sequence). Trimming took 3 bases from V and 3 from J, leaving 15 bases between them. The CDR3 sequence is 15 residues long. The CDR3 loop is CASSYLASENYEQYF. DNA for the CDR3: TGTGCCAGCAGTTATTTGGCTAGCGAGAACTACGAGCAGTACTTC.

V and J are TRBV13 and TRBJ2-2, with TRBD1 matching 10 bases. This CDR3 comprises 16 residues. Trimming at V came to 5 bases and at J to 1 base, leaving 4 bases not matched to a gene. Germline CDR1 PRHDT, CDR2 FYEKMQ (reference sequence). In nucleotides, the CDR3 is TGTGCCAGCAGCGGGACAGGGGAGGTGAACACCGGGGAGCTGTTTTTT. It translates to CASSGTGEVNTGELFF.

V gene TRBV6-5 combines with J gene TRBJ2-3, with D tentatively TRBD2 (5 bases). The V gene lost 0 bases and the J gene lost 6 bases, with 10 bases spanning the gap. CDR1 is MNHEY and CDR2 is SVGAGI in the germline V gene. The length of the CDR3 is 14 residues. CDR3 sequence (DNA): TGTGCCAGCAGTTACTCCCCGGGGTCGGATACGCAGTATTTT. This gives the protein CASSYSPGSDTQYF.

CDR3 protein: CASSPGGQSYEQYF. The CDR3 DNA reads TGTGCCAGCAGCCCCGGGGGACAGTCCTACGAGCAGTACTTC. The genes are TRBV11-3 and TRBJ2-7; tentatively, D is TRBD1 (7 bases). The V gene's germline CDR1 is SGHNT and CDR2 YENEEA. The germline V and J ends were trimmed by 5 bases and 1 base, with 12 bases remaining between them. This CDR3 is built from 14 residues. Full variable domain (missing parts from reference TRBV11-3 and TRBJ2-7): EAGVVQSPRYKIIEKKQPVAFWCNPISGHNTLYWYLQNLGQGPELLIRYENEEAVDDSQLPKDRFSAERLKGVDSTLKIQPAELGDSAVYLCASSPGGQSYEQYFGPGTRLTVT.

The chain is built from TRBV5-1 and TRBJ1-2, with 8 positions matching TRBD1. Germline CDR1 SGHRS, CDR2 YFSETQ. V shed 0 bases, J shed 6 bases, and the junction held 7 bases outside the gene matches. This CDR3 is 15 amino acids long. The CDR3 reads CASSLVSGGANGYTF. CDR3 in DNA: TGCGCCAGCAGCTTGGTGTCAGGGGGCGCGAATGGCTACACCTTC.

CDR3 DNA: TGTGCCAGCAGTTACTTCGGTGTTGGAAACACCATATATTTT. This translates into CASSYFGVGNTIYF. The rearrangement uses TRBV6-5 and TRBJ1-3; the D is unclear. CDR3 length: 14 residues. The germline V gene has CDR1 MNHEY and CDR2 SVGAGI. V was clipped by 1 base and J by 3 bases, with 7 bases between them.

The V gene is TRBV5-4, the J gene TRBJ1-4; weak D call: TRBD1 (5 bases). The CDR3 loop spans 16 amino acids. Germline V gene data show CDR1 as SGHNT and CDR2 as YYREEE (reference sequence). V lost 4 bases and J 6 bases, leaving 19 bases between the germline ends. The CDR3 DNA reads as TGTGCCAGCAGCAACACCACGGGGCTCGCCTATGAAAAACTGTTTTTT. This gives the protein CASSNTTGLAYEKLFF.

This clone was seen just once. J is TRBJ2-5 and V is TRBV6-5; possible D gene TRBD1, 5 bases. Germline V lookup: CDR1 MNHEY, CDR2 SVGAGI. The CDR3 runs to 15 residues. Trimming cost V 0 bases and J 1 base, with 9 bases left between them. The chain's CDR3 is CASSYSTDTQETQYF. CDR3 nucleotide sequence: TGTGCCAGCAGTTACTCGACGGACACCCAAGAGACCCAGTACTTC.

The genes are TRBV27 and TRBJ2-2, with D perhaps matching TRBD1 (6 bases). V dropped 8 bases and J dropped 4 bases, with 14 bases sitting between them. The germline V gene encodes CDR1 MNHEY and CDR2 SMNVEV (reference sequence). The CDR3 has 14 amino acids. The CDR3 here is CASGTGKGTGELFF. The CDR3 nucleotides read TGTGCCAGCGGAACAGGGAAAGGCACCGGGGAGCTGTTTTTT.

This rearrangement joins TRBV5-6 to TRBJ1-1; TRBD1 might be the D (6 bases). This CDR3 region has 13 residues. V dropped 7 bases and J dropped 5 bases, with 15 bases sitting between them. The germline gives CDR1 SGHDT, CDR2 YYEEEE. The CDR3 loop is CASYRESGTEAFF. The CDR3, as DNA: TGTGCCAGCTACAGGGAGAGTGGAACTGAAGCTTTCTTT. Variable domain in full (rest from reference TRBV5-6 and TRBJ1-1): DAGVTQSPTHLIKTRGQQVTLRCSPKSGHDTVSWYQQALGQGPQFIFQYYEEEERQRGNFPDRFSGHQFPNYSSELNVNALLLGDSALYLCASYRESGTEAFFGQGTRLTVV.

This sequence joins TRBV10-3 and TRBJ2-1, with TRBD2 matching 13 bases. Germline lookup yields CDR1 ENHRY and CDR2 SYGVKD. V shed 2 bases and J 9 bases; nucleotides not matched to a gene: 1. CDR3 length equals 14 residues. CDR3 coding DNA: TGTGCCATCAGTGAGGGACTAGCGGGAGTTGAGCAGTTCTTC. Residues: CAISEGLAGVEQFF.

The chain carries TRBV27 and TRBJ2-7; 9 bases align to TRBD1. The CDR3 consists of 16 residues. The V segment lost 6 bases and the J segment 4 bases; nucleotides outside the gene matches: 13. Germline lookup yields CDR1 MNHEY and CDR2 SMNVEV (reference sequence). The CDR3 sequence: CASSLLPGQGGYEQYF. CDR3 bases: TGTGCCAGCAGCCTATTGCCGGGACAGGGAGGGTACGAGCAGTACTTC.

Comments on this clone: The same CDR3 also results from other DNA sequences found in this sample. The chain carries TRBV7-2 and TRBJ2-2; D remains unclear. Trimming removed 5 bases from V and 1 base from J, with 5 bases in between. Looked up from germline, CDR1 is SGHTA and CDR2 is FQGNSA. The CDR3 sequence is 13 residues long. The CDR3 here is CASSLLNTGELFF. In nucleotides, the CDR3 is TGTGCCAGCAGCCTACTGAACACCGGGGAGCTGTTTTTT. Drawing the rest from reference TRBV7-2 and TRBJ2-2, the complete variable domain is GAGVSQSPSNKVTEKGKDVELRCDPISGHTALYWYRQSLGQGLEFLIYFQGNSAPDKSGLPSDRFSAERTGGSVSTLTIQRTQQEDSAVYLCASSLLNTGELFFGEGSRLTVL.

The chain combines TRBV13 with TRBJ2-7, with 7 bases identical to TRBD2. The CDR3 has 15 residues. The junction had 9 bases not matched to a gene; V was cut back by 3 bases and J by 4 bases. Germline loops: CDR1 PRHDT, CDR2 FYEKMQ (reference sequence). Here the CDR3 reads CASSFGGSSGYEQYF. The CDR3 DNA reads as TGTGCCAGCAGCTTCGGGGGATCTAGCGGTTACGAGCAGTACTTC.

This clone is a singleton in its sample. The chain links TRBV5-6 to TRBJ1-2; D remains ambiguous. The V gene's germline CDR1 is SGHDT and CDR2 YYEEEE. The CDR3 runs to 16 residues. V lost 6 bases and J 0 bases, leaving 18 bases between the germline ends. CDR3 amino acids: CASILSPVLSNYGYTF. The DNA for the CDR3 is TGTGCCAGCATCCTCAGCCCCGTTTTGTCTAACTATGGCTACACCTTC.

Of note for this clone: At the DNA level, this CDR3 is encoded by other sequences in the same sample as well. The CDR3 region is CASSFEGGNQPQHF. DNA for the CDR3: TGCGCCAGCAGCTTCGAAGGGGGGAATCAGCCCCAGCATTTT. V is TRBV5-1 and J is TRBJ1-5, with a tentative D call TRBD1 (6 bases). V was shortened by 2 bases and J by 4 bases, with 10 bases between the two germline ends. The CDR3 length is 14 residues. CDR1 is SGHRS and CDR2 is YFSETQ in the germline V gene.

The rearrangement uses TRBV7-2 and TRBJ1-1; the D gene is possibly TRBD1 (5 bases). Per the germline V gene, CDR1 is SGHTA and CDR2 is FQGNSA. CDR3 length: 17 residues. Trimming pared 5 bases from V and 0 bases from J, leaving 19 bases between. CDR3 nucleotide sequence: TGTGCCAGCAGCGTAAATCCCCATGGAGGGGTGAACACTGAAGCTTTCTTT. Residues: CASSVNPHGGVNTEAFF.

About this clone: At the DNA level, this CDR3 is encoded by other sequences in the same sample as well. The V gene is TRBV11-2, the J gene TRBJ1-4, with a tentative D call TRBD1 (5 bases). The CDR3 runs to 15 residues. CDR1 and CDR2 (germline): SGHAT, FQNNGV. Trimming removed 1 base from V and 0 bases from J, with 6 bases in between. The CDR3 is CASSLGGTTNEKLFF. The DNA for the CDR3 is TGTGCCAGCAGCTTAGGGGGGACAACTAATGAAAAACTGTTTTTT.

Remarks on this clone: Compared with germline, one end of the junction differs, possibly owing to a read error. The rearrangement joins TRBV5-1 to TRBJ1-1; a weak D match, TRBD1 (5 bases). CDR3 length: 16 amino acids. CDR1 SGHRS and CDR2 YFSETQ come from the germline V gene. The CDR3: CASSLGPGIRGTEAFF. The CDR3, as DNA: TGCGCCAGCAGTTTGGGACCGGGGATCAGAGGGACTGAAGCTTTCTTT.

CDR3 bases: TGTGCCAGCAGCTTGGGAGTGGCGGATACGCAGTATTTT. Translation gives CASSLGVADTQYF. The gene calls are TRBV7-3 and TRBJ2-3, with D tentatively TRBD2 (5 bases). Trimming pared 3 bases from V and 6 bases from J, leaving 10 bases between. Germline loops: CDR1 SGHTA, CDR2 FQGTGA. CDR3 length equals 13 residues.

The chain has TRBV10-3 and TRBJ1-1; no definite D call. The CDR3 has 16 residues. The germline V gene has CDR1 ENHRY and CDR2 SYGVKD. Between the trimmed V and J ends, which lost 3 bases and 2 bases, there was a span of 16 bases. The CDR3 here is CAISDIDTGGNTEAFF. Here the CDR3 DNA reads TGTGCCATCAGTGATATCGACACGGGAGGCAACACTGAAGCTTTCTTT.

This chain links TRBV19 with TRBJ1-5; D uncertain. Germline CDR1 and CDR2: LNHDA and SQIVND (reference sequence). Trimming cost V 7 bases and J 3 bases, with 16 bases left between them. CDR3 length: 15 amino acids. CDR3 amino acids: CASTTSASINQPQHF. As DNA, the CDR3 is TGTGCCAGTACCACTTCGGCCAGTATCAATCAGCCCCAGCATTTT.

The J gene is TRBJ2-2, the V gene TRBV7-9; a weak D match, TRBD1 (6 bases). Per germline, CDR1 SEHNR and CDR2 FQNEAQ (reference sequence). The CDR3 runs 16 residues. Trimming took 3 bases from V and 4 from J, leaving 15 bases between them. The CDR3 here is CASSLSDQGRTGELFF. CDR3 sequence (DNA): TGTGCCAGCAGCTTGAGCGATCAGGGGCGCACCGGGGAGCTGTTTTTT.

As to this clone: At the DNA level, this CDR3 is encoded by other sequences in the same sample as well. In DNA, the CDR3 is TGTGCCAGCAGCCAAGACCCTACCTACGAGCAGTACTTC. Protein product: CASSQDPTYEQYF. V usage is TRBV4-2 and J usage is TRBJ2-7; D is uncertain. The germline V and J ends were trimmed by 0 bases and 2 bases, with 5 bases remaining between them. The CDR3 contains 13 residues. The V gene's germline CDR1 is LGHNA and CDR2 YNFKEQ.